Below are 13 T cell receptor beta chains sequenced from a single sample in a study of response to subunit inactivated influenza vaccine. TCRdb re-derived calls from the RT-PCR reads in MiXCR, one entry per CDR3 protein. The table has hundreds of thousands of distinct CDR3 sequences, around 16% seen once; the top ten hold 9.5% to 13%. The sequencing here drew on PBMCs from blood, taken 11 to 12 days after vaccination. These receptors came from a man aged 50 to 59 who received an inactivated influenza vaccine.

This clonotype was seen many times. V and J are TRBV2 and TRBJ2-1; 7 bases align to TRBD1. Germline V gene lookup returns CDR1 SNHLY and CDR2 FYNNEI. CDR3 length equals 15 residues. The V gene end was trimmed by 4 bases and the J gene end by 4 bases; junction bases not matched to a gene: 7. The CDR3, as DNA: TGTGCCAGCAGTGTATTAGGGGGCAGATACAATGAGCAGTTCTTC. It codes for CASSVLGGRYNEQFF. The full variable domain, in which reference TRBV2 and TRBJ2-1 provide the parts outside the CDR3, is EPEVTQTPSHQVTQMGQEVILRCVPISNHLYFYWYRQILGQKVEFLVSFYNNEISEKSEIFDDQFSVERPDGSNFTLKIRSTKLEDSAMYFCASSVLGGRYNEQFFGPGTRLTVL.

This clonotype was recorded a few times. The rearrangement uses TRBV10-3 and TRBJ1-5; D is ambiguous. CDR3 size: 14 residues. The germline V gene encodes CDR1 ENHRY and CDR2 SYGVKD. Trimming stripped 4 bases from V and 5 bases from J, with 12 bases between. The CDR3 coding sequence is TGTGCCATCAGTGCCCCAGGTGTCGATCAGCCCCAGCATTTT. This codes for CAISAPGVDQPQHF.

This clonotype was seen only a few times. The chain couples TRBV6-2 or TRBV6-3 to TRBJ2-5, with D perhaps being TRBD1 or TRBD2 (5 bases each). Trimming left V 8 bases short and J 4 bases short, with 11 bases between. Looked up from germline, CDR1 is MNHEY and CDR2 is SVGEGT. The CDR3 is 12 residues long. The CDR3 DNA follows: TGTGCCAGCGGGGGTGCGGGAGAGACCCAGTACTTC. It encodes CASGGAGETQYF.

The genes are TRBV5-5 and TRBJ2-7; 11 bases align to TRBD2. The V segment lost 4 bases and the J segment 0 bases; nucleotides outside the gene matches: 6. Germline V CDR1 and CDR2: SGHKS, YYEKEE (reference sequence). CDR3 size: 16 residues. CDR3 sequence (DNA): TGTGCCAGCAGCCAAATAGCGGGGGGGAGCTCCTACGAGCAGTACTTC. Translation: CASSQIAGGSSYEQYF. Drawing the rest from reference TRBV5-5 and TRBJ2-7, the complete variable domain is DAGVTQSPTHLIKTRGQQVTLRCSPISGHKSVSWYQQVLGQGPQFIFQYYEKEERGRGNFPDRFSARQFPNYSSELNVNALLLGDSALYLCASSQIAGGSSYEQYFGPGTRLTVT.

The genes are TRBV5-1 and TRBJ1-1, with unresolved D. Germline lookup yields CDR1 SGHRS and CDR2 YFSETQ. The CDR3 runs to 15 residues. The germline V and J ends were trimmed by 0 bases and 1 base, with 10 bases remaining between them. The CDR3 is CASSLVGLGNTEAFF. CDR3 nucleotides: TGCGCCAGCAGCTTGGTGGGTCTGGGGAACACTGAAGCTTTCTTT.

Ten or more counts support this clonotype. The CDR3 loop reads CATSQEGSYDEQFF. As DNA, the CDR3 is TGTGCCACATCACAAGAGGGAAGTTATGATGAGCAGTTCTTC. This rearrangement joins TRBV10-3 to TRBJ2-1; weak D call: TRBD2 (5 bases). The CDR3 consists of 14 residues. Per the germline V gene, CDR1 is ENHRY and CDR2 is SYGVKD. The V and J ends lost 10 bases and 8 bases respectively, with 21 bases between them.

This clonotype was detected only a few times. The chain links TRBV10-3 to TRBJ2-7; 9 positions match TRBD1. The trim removed 7 bases at V and 5 bases at J, leaving 9 bases unmatched. Germline CDR1 ENHRY, CDR2 SYGVKD. The CDR3 totals 14 residues. DNA for the CDR3: TGTGCCATCAATTCGGGACAGGGAGCCCACGAGCAGTACTTC. This codes for CAINSGQGAHEQYF.

This clonotype was seen a handful of times. V usage is TRBV7-9 and J usage is TRBJ2-2; 7 bases are shared with TRBD2. Germline assignment: CDR1 SEHNR and CDR2 FQNEAQ (reference sequence). V lost 5 bases and J lost 6; bases outside the gene matches: 9. This CDR3 contains 15 residues. Written as DNA, the CDR3 is TGTGCCAGCAGCCAAAAGCGGGGCCCAGCCGGGGAGCTGTTTTTT. Translated, it gives CASSQKRGPAGELFF.

This clonotype appeared a few times. This chain uses TRBV28 with TRBJ2-1; a weak D match, TRBD1 (6 bases). Germline CDR1 is MDHEN and CDR2 is SYDVKM. The ends were cut back, 1 base at V and 7 bases at J, with 8 bases in the middle. The CDR3 consists of 13 residues. The CDR3 reads CASSLYRANEQFF. CDR3 nucleotides: TGTGCCAGCAGTTTATACAGGGCGAATGAGCAGTTCTTC.

This chain uses TRBV9 with TRBJ2-1; 7 positions match TRBD2. CDR3 size: 16 residues. CDR1 and CDR2 from the germline V gene are SGDLS and YYNGEE. Germline trimming cut 4 bases from V and 0 bases from J; bases unmatched to any gene: 7. CDR3 nucleotides: TGTGCCAGCAGCAAACTAGCGTCTAGCTCCTACAATGAGCAGTTCTTC. Its protein product is CASSKLASSSYNEQFF. Drawing the rest from reference TRBV9 and TRBJ2-1, the complete variable domain is DSGVTQTPKHLITATGQRVTLRCSPRSGDLSVYWYQQSLDQGLQFLIQYYNGEERAKGNILERFSAQQFPDLHSELNLSSLELGDSALYFCASSKLASSSYNEQFFGPGTRLTVL.

This clonotype appeared a few times. V and J are TRBV28 and TRBJ2-7; 8 positions agree with TRBD1. The CDR3 runs 14 residues. CDR1 MDHEN and CDR2 SYDVKM come from the germline V gene. Germline trimming cut 5 bases from V and 3 bases from J; bases unmatched to any gene: 6. The CDR3 DNA reads TGTGCCAGCAGTCCGGACAGGGTAGACTACGAGCAGTACTTC. This encodes CASSPDRVDYEQYF.

This clonotype was detected a few times. This chain uses TRBV6-2 or TRBV6-3 with TRBJ2-7, with D perhaps matching TRBD2 (5 bases). This CDR3 is built from 15 residues. Germline CDR1 and CDR2: MNHEY and SVGEGT. The ends were cut back, 2 bases at V and 6 bases at J, with 17 bases in the middle. CDR3: CASSYEIRDTREQYF. In DNA, the CDR3 is TGTGCCAGCAGTTACGAAATCCGGGATACCCGCGAGCAGTACTTC.

V and J are TRBV7-9 and TRBJ2-5; D possibly uses TRBD1 or TRBD2 (6 bases each). The germline V gene encodes CDR1 SEHNR and CDR2 FQNEAQ (reference sequence). The ends were cut back, 3 bases at V and 5 bases at J, with 13 bases in the middle. This CDR3 has 14 residues. The DNA for the CDR3 is TGTGCCAGCAGCTTTTCCGGGGGCAGGGAGACCCAGTACTTC. The encoded protein is CASSFSGGRETQYF. Full variable domain (outside the CDR3, taken from reference TRBV7-9 and TRBJ2-5): DTGVSQNPRHKITKRGQNVTFRCDPISEHNRLYWYRQTLGQGPEFLTYFQNEAQLEKSRLLSDRFSAERPKGSFSTLEIQRTEQGDSAMYLCASSFSGGRETQYFGPGTRLLVL.